This entry lists 26 T cell receptor beta chains sequenced from one sample in a study of low-dose radiotherapy and immunotherapy resistance in tumors (dated by TCRdb to between 2021 and 2024). First-strand cDNA was synthesized with Superscript III and a set of TRAV- and TRBV-specific primers, covering both TCRalpha and TCRbeta chains. TCRs were amplified with Phusion for 20 to 25 PCR cycles, with a constant-region primer paired with the adapter attached to the V primers. TCRdb took the public reads, trimmed them with fastp at Q25, ran MiXCR for clone calling and kept in-frame beta chains. Each entry merges the rows of one CDR3 protein and shows their most common DNA and genes. The sample table records fewer than 20,000 distinct CDR3 sequences; about 74% of these occur just once. Roughly an eighth of the sample comes from the top ten. Receptor source: a human donor with advanced metastatic prostate, ovarian, gallbladder or colorectal cancer (not recorded which). This table probably holds off-target reads from a library built for another chain.

This chain uses TRBV5-1 with TRBJ2-3; tentatively, D is TRBD1 (5 bases). Trimming removed 0 bases at V and 5 bases at J, with 16 bases between. CDR3 length: 16 residues. The germline V gene has CDR1 SGHRS and CDR2 YFSETQ. CDR3 coding DNA: TGCGCCAGCAGCTTGGTTGTTCGTCAGGGCGGAGATACGCAGTATTTT. As protein: CASSLVVRQGGDTQYF.

The chain combines TRBV5-8 with TRBJ1-6; tentatively, D is TRBD1 (6 bases). The ends were cut back, 4 bases at V and 7 bases at J, with 18 bases in the middle. The CDR3 has 16 amino acids. The germline V gene has CDR1 SGHTS and CDR2 YDEGEE. CDR3 DNA sequence: TGTGCCAGCAGCCCTTACTGGGGGACAAGAAATTCACCCCTCCACTTT. It yields the protein CASSPYWGTRNSPLHF.

This chain uses TRBV6-6 with TRBJ1-4; weak D call: TRBD1 (5 bases). V was clipped by 5 bases and J by 10 bases, with 17 bases between them. Germline-derived CDR1 and CDR2 are MNHNY and SVGAGI (reference sequence). The CDR3 loop spans 14 amino acids. The CDR3 nucleotides read TGTGCCAGCAGTCCCAGGGCGATCGGCGGAAAACTGTTTTTT. Its protein is CASSPRAIGGKLFF.

The rearrangement links TRBV6-2 or TRBV6-3 to TRBJ1-2, with 8 positions matching TRBD1. Losses at the gene ends were 5 bases for V and 8 bases for J; bases not matched to a gene: 13. Germline CDR1 is MNHEY and CDR2 is SVGEGT. The CDR3 is 15 residues long. The CDR3 bases are TGTGCCAGCAGTCTATTCGGCCAGGGGGCAGGAGGCTACACCTTC. Translated, it gives CASSLFGQGAGGYTF.

In its sample, this clonotype was seen a few times. The rearrangement uses TRBV6-8 and TRBJ2-3; 8 bases line up with TRBD2. CDR3 length equals 15 residues. Germline values: CDR1 MNHGY, CDR2 SAAAGT. The V segment lost 6 bases and the J segment 0 bases; nucleotides outside the gene matches: 5. The DNA for the CDR3 is TGTGCCAGCAGATCCAGCGGGGGAAGCACAGATACGCAGTATTTT. Its translation is CASRSSGGSTDTQYF.

CDR3 DNA: TGTGCCAGCAGTCTCATCGGGGAAGGTGAGCAGTTCTTC. Its translation is CASSLIGEGEQFF. V is TRBV4-2 and J is TRBJ2-1; TRBD2 might be the D (5 bases). Trimming shortened V by 6 bases and J by 9 bases, and 15 bases separated the two germline ends. The CDR3 is made up of 13 amino acids. The germline V gene encodes CDR1 LGHNA and CDR2 YNFKEQ.

J is TRBJ2-5 and V is TRBV29-1, with D tentatively TRBD1 (6 bases). The V gene lost 4 bases and the J gene lost 5 bases, with 17 bases spanning the gap. The CDR3 length is 14 residues. Germline CDR1 reads SQVTM; CDR2 reads ANQGSEA. The CDR3 region is CSVVTYTTGETQYF. CDR3 nucleotide sequence: TGCAGCGTTGTTACCTACACTACAGGGGAGACCCAGTACTTC.

This clonotype was seen a single time. The chain combines TRBV29-1 with TRBJ1-1; D gene unclear. Germline V gene sequence: CDR1 SQVTM, CDR2 ANQGSEA. The CDR3 has 13 amino acids. Between the trimmed V and J ends, which lost 3 bases and 6 bases, there was a span of 14 bases. The CDR3 nucleotides are TGCAGCGTTGACCGGGGTAAGCAGGCTGAAGCTTTCTTT. It yields the protein CSVDRGKQAEAFF. The full variable domain, with the rest looked up from reference TRBV29-1 and TRBJ1-1, is SAVISQKPSRDICQRGTSLTIQCQVDSQVTMMFWYRQQPGQSLTLIATANQGSEATYESGFVIDKFPISRPNLTFSTLTVSNMSPEDSSIYLCSVDRGKQAEAFFGQGTRLTVV.

This clonotype has only a few counts. This chain joins TRBV24-1 and TRBJ2-2; weak D call: TRBD2 (6 bases). Looked up from germline, CDR1 is KGHDR and CDR2 is SFDVKD. Trimming took off 9 bases at V and 4 bases at J, with 14 bases between the two ends. CDR3 length: 14 residues. CDR3: CATSGPGSTGELFF. The CDR3 nucleotides are TGTGCCACCTCCGGACCCGGGAGCACCGGGGAGCTGTTTTTT.

This clonotype has just a few counts. This chain uses TRBV4-1 with TRBJ2-1; no definite D call. Germline V gene lookup returns CDR1 MGHRA and CDR2 YSYEKL. The CDR3 consists of 14 residues. Trimming took 3 bases from V and 8 from J, leaving 14 bases between them. CDR3 sequence: CASSQGMLRDEQFF. CDR3 coding DNA: TGCGCCAGCAGCCAGGGCATGTTAAGGGATGAGCAGTTCTTC.

The chain links TRBV6-5 to TRBJ1-1; D ambiguous. V lost 0 bases, J lost 5 bases, and 16 bases lay in between. The CDR3 length is 16 residues. The germline V gene has CDR1 MNHEY and CDR2 SVGAGI. CDR3 loop: CASSYSTGRTWTEAFF. CDR3 coding DNA: TGTGCCAGCAGTTACTCGACGGGTCGGACGTGGACTGAAGCTTTCTTT.

This clonotype was recorded a few times. The J gene is TRBJ1-3, the V gene TRBV18; D might be TRBD1 (6 bases). This CDR3 comprises 16 residues. Between the trimmed V and J ends, which lost 1 base and 0 bases, there was a span of 10 bases. The germline V gene has CDR1 KGHSH and CDR2 LQKENI. CDR3: CASSPRTAVSGNTIYF. CDR3 coding DNA: TGTGCCAGCTCACCACGGACAGCTGTCTCTGGAAACACCATATATTTT.

This clonotype was observed a handful of times. This CDR3 is CASSRPDISAQETQYF. The CDR3 bases are TGTGCCAGCAGCCGCCCGGACATCTCCGCTCAAGAGACCCAGTACTTC. The V gene is TRBV28, the J gene TRBJ2-5; D is perhaps TRBD1 (5 bases). Trimming left V 6 bases short and J 2 bases short, with 19 bases between. Germline CDR1 and CDR2: MDHEN and SYDVKM. CDR3 length: 16 amino acids.

The rearrangement uses TRBV20-1 and TRBJ2-1, with 13 bases aligning to TRBD2. The germline V gene has CDR1 DFQATT and CDR2 SNEGSKA (reference sequence). Trimming cost V 3 bases and J 6 bases; bases outside gene matches: 17. This CDR3 has 19 residues. The CDR3 nucleotides read TGCAGTGCTAGTGACCCTCGAACTAGCGGGGGGGCCGGGGTCAATGAGCAGTTCTTC. Protein product: CSASDPRTSGGAGVNEQFF.

V gene TRBV7-2 combines with J gene TRBJ2-2, with TRBD2 matching over 8 bases. Germline V gene lookup returns CDR1 SGHTA and CDR2 FQGNSA. This CDR3 has 15 amino acids. Losses at the gene ends were 5 bases for V and 2 bases for J; bases not matched to a gene: 4. CDR3 protein: CASSLSGINTGELFF. The CDR3 region has the DNA TGTGCCAGCAGCCTTAGCGGGATAAACACCGGGGAGCTGTTTTTT.

This clonotype was counted only a few times. The rearrangement joins TRBV19 to TRBJ1-3; 7 bases are shared with TRBD1. The CDR3 runs 13 residues. Germline CDR1 and CDR2: LNHDA and SQIVND (reference sequence). J gave up 4 bases and V 5 bases, and 2 bases lay outside the gene matches. In DNA, the CDR3 is TGTGCCAGTAGTCGGGGACAGGGAAACACCATATATTTT. Translated, it gives CASSRGQGNTIYF.

The rearrangement links TRBV20-1 to TRBJ2-7; 9 bases align to TRBD1. CDR3 size: 16 residues. Germline trimming cut 5 bases from V and 0 bases from J; bases unmatched to any gene: 11. CDR1 is DFQATT, CDR2 SNEGSKA, per germline (reference sequence). In DNA form, the CDR3 reads TGCAGTGCTTTAGGACAGGGGACGGGAGCCTCCTACGAGCAGTACTTC. This codes for CSALGQGTGASYEQYF.

V gene TRBV7-6 combines with J gene TRBJ2-2, with D perhaps matching TRBD1 or TRBD2 (6 bases each). CDR3 length: 19 residues. Germline V gives CDR1 SGHVS, CDR2 FNYEAQ. Between the trimmed V and J ends, which lost 2 bases and 1 base, there was a span of 20 bases. CDR3 nucleotides: TGTGCCAGCAGCTTACCCCGGGGGCAGCCCCTAGGGAACACCGGGGAGCTGTTTTTT. It encodes CASSLPRGQPLGNTGELFF.

The genes are TRBV6-1 and TRBJ1-1; D gene unclear. This CDR3 contains 11 residues. Trimming cost V 6 bases and J 6 bases, with 8 bases left between them. Per germline, CDR1 MNHNS and CDR2 SASEGT. DNA of the CDR3: TGTGCCAGCAGGGGAGGAGCTGAAGCTTTCTTT. Its protein is CASRGGAEAFF.

The chain is built from TRBV4-2 and TRBJ2-2, with 13 bases lining up with TRBD2. After removal of 0 bases from V and 4 bases from J, the junction contained 8 bases not matched to a gene. Germline assignment: CDR1 LGHNA and CDR2 YNFKEQ. The CDR3 is 19 amino acids. The CDR3 is CASSQDTSGRVGGTGELFF. The CDR3 bases are TGTGCCAGCAGCCAAGATACTAGCGGGAGGGTCGGTGGCACCGGGGAGCTGTTTTTT.

The chain couples TRBV20-1 to TRBJ1-6; unclear D gene. CDR1 and CDR2 from the germline V gene are DFQATT and SNEGSKA (reference sequence). V was trimmed by 4 bases and J by 0 bases, leaving 4 bases between them. The CDR3 totals 13 residues. The CDR3, as DNA: TGCAGTGCTACAAGCTCCTATAATTCACCCCTCCACTTT. Protein sequence: CSATSSYNSPLHF.

This rearrangement joins TRBV3-1 to TRBJ1-1, with 7 bases lining up with TRBD1. Germline V gene sequence: CDR1 LGHDT, CDR2 YNNKEL (reference sequence). CDR3 length equals 13 residues. V was clipped by 8 bases and J by 0 bases; unmatched bases: 3. CDR3 in DNA: TGTGCCAGCGGGGACAGCATGAACACTGAAGCTTTCTTT. Residues: CASGDSMNTEAFF.

The chain employs TRBV9 and TRBJ1-6; D remains unclear. CDR1 is SGDLS and CDR2 is YYNGEE in the germline V gene. The CDR3 has 14 amino acids. The V gene lost 1 base and the J gene lost 6 bases, with 8 bases spanning the gap. CDR3 amino acids: CASSVKTSNSPLHF. The CDR3 nucleotides read TGTGCCAGCAGCGTAAAAACGTCTAATTCACCCCTCCACTTT. Supplemented by reference TRBV9 and TRBJ1-6, the full variable domain reads DSGVTQTPKHLITATGQRVTLRCSPRSGDLSVYWYQQSLDQGLQFLIQYYNGEERAKGNILERFSAQQFPDLHSELNLSSLELGDSALYFCASSVKTSNSPLHFGNGTRLTVT.

The chain combines TRBV6-6 with TRBJ1-2, with TRBD1 matching 8 bases. The CDR3 runs to 15 residues. Unmatched junction bases numbered 9, after V lost 4 bases and J lost 5 bases. Per germline, CDR1 MNHNY and CDR2 SVGAGI (reference sequence). The CDR3 coding sequence is TGTGCCAGCAGTTTGGCAGGGGGCGCTGGGTATGGCTACACCTTC. Residues: CASSLAGGAGYGYTF.

The chain is built from TRBV6-2 or TRBV6-3 and TRBJ1-5; 8 bases align to TRBD1. CDR1 MNHEY and CDR2 SVGEGT come from the germline V gene. This CDR3 contains 15 residues. The V and J ends lost 4 bases and 5 bases, in that order; junction bases with no gene match: 7. The CDR3 is CASSSSTGVDQPQHF. The DNA for the CDR3 is TGTGCCAGCAGTTCATCGACAGGGGTTGATCAGCCCCAGCATTTT.

This clonotype came up a few times. The CDR3 region is CASSFGVGNYGYTF. In DNA, the CDR3 is TGTGCCAGCAGTTTCGGAGTGGGGAACTATGGCTACACCTTC. This rearrangement joins TRBV28 to TRBJ1-2; D remains unclear. The ends were cut back, 3 bases at V and 2 bases at J, with 10 bases in the middle. The CDR3 extends over 14 amino acids. The germline gives CDR1 MDHEN, CDR2 SYDVKM.